The subject of this entry is one TCR beta chain. These data originate in a study of control samples from healthy donors and cancer patients. The assay was immunoSEQ multiplex PCR, and TCRdb's table has in-frame clones only and misses some. The data hold 85,000 to 110,000 clones, with around nine tenths observed a single time. From germline, CDR1 is LNHNV and CDR2 YYDKDF (reference sequence). CDR3 size: 13 residues. V was pared by 4 bases and J by 7 bases, with 12 bases between. The TCR originated in a man aged 55 to 70 with lung cancer. The sample taken for sequencing was PBMCs. The V gene is TRBV15, the J gene TRBJ2-3, with a possible D match to TRBD2 (6 bases). The CDR3: CATSIPEGYTQYF. The CDR3 DNA is TGTGCCACCAGCATCCCGGAGGGGTATACGCAGTATTTT.